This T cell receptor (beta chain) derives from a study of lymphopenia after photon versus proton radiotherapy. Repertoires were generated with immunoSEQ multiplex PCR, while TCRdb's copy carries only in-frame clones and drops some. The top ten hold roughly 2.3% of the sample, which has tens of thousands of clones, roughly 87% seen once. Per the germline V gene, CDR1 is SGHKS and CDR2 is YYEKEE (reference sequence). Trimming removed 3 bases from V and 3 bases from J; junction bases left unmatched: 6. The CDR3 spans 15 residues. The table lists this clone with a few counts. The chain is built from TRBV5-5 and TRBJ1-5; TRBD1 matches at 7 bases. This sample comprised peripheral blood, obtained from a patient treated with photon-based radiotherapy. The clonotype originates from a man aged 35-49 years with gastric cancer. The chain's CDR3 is CASSYGTEINQPQHF. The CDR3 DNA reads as TGTGCCAGCAGCTATGGGACAGAGATCAATCAGCCCCAGCATTTT.